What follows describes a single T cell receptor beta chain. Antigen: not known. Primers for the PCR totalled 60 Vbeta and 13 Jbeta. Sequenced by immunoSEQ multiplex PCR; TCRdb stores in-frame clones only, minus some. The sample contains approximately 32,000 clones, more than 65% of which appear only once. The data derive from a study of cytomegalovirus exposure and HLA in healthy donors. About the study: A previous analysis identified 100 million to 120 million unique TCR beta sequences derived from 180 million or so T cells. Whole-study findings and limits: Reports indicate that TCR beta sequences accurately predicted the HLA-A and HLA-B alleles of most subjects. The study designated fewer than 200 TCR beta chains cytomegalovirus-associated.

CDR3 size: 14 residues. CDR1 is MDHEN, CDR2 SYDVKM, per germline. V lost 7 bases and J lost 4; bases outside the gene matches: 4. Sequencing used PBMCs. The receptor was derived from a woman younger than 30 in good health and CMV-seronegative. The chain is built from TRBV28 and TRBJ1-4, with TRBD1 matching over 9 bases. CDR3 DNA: TGTGCCAGCATCGGACAGGGGAATAATGAAAAACTGTTTTTT. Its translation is CASIGQGNNEKLFF.